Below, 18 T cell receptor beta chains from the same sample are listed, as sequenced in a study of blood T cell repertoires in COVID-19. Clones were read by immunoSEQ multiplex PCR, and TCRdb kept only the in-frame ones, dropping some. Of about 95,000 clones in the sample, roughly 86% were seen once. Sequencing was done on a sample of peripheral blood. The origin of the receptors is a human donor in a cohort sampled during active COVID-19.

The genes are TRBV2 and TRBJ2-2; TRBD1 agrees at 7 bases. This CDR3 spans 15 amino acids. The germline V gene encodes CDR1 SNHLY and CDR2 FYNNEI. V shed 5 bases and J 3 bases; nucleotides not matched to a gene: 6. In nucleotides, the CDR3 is TGTGCCAGCAGTTACCGGGACAGATACACCGGGGAGCTGTTTTTT. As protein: CASSYRDRYTGELFF.

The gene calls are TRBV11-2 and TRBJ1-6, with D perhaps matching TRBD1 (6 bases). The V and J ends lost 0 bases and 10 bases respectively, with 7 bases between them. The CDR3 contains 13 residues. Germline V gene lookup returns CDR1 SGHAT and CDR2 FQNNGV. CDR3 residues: CASSLEQGSPLHF. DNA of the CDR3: TGTGCCAGCAGCTTAGAACAGGGATCACCCCTCCACTTT.

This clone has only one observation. CDR3 sequence reads: CASSLVTQTSGDSYEQYF. In nucleotides, the CDR3 is TGTGCCAGCAGCTTGGTTACCCAGACTAGCGGGGATTCCTACGAGCAGTACTTC. The chain is built from TRBV13 and TRBJ2-7; 11 bases are a match to TRBD2. This CDR3 comprises 18 residues. Trimming at V came to 3 bases and at J to 1 base, leaving 11 bases not matched to a gene. From germline, CDR1 is PRHDT and CDR2 FYEKMQ (reference sequence).

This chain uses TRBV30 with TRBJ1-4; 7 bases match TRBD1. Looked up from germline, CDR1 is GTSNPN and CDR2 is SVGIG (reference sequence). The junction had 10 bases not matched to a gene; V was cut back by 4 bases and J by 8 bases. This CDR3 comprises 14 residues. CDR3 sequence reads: CAWKLPGTAEKLFF. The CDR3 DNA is TGTGCCTGGAAGCTGCCCGGGACAGCAGAAAAACTGTTTTTT.

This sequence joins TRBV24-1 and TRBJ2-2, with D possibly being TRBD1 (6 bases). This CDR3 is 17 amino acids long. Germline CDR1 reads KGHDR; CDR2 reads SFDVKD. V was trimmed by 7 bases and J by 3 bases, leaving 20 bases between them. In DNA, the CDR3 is TGTGCCACCAGCAATATTCCTTGGACAGCAGACACCGGGGAGCTGTTTTTT. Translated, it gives CATSNIPWTADTGELFF.

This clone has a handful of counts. The CDR3 reads CASSYRRGGNQPQHF. CDR3 in DNA: TGTGCCAGCAGTTACAGAAGGGGCGGCAATCAGCCCCAGCATTTT. This rearrangement joins TRBV6-2 or TRBV6-3 to TRBJ1-5; a possible D gene is TRBD1 (5 bases). Germline assignment: CDR1 MNHEY and CDR2 SVGEGT. V was clipped by 2 bases and J by 2 bases, with 10 bases between them. The CDR3 contains 15 residues.

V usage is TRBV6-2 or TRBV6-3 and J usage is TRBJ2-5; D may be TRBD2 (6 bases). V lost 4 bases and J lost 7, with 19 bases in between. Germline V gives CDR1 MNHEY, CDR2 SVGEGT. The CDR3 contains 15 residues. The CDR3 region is CASSFGSPSSVTQYF. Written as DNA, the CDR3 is TGTGCCAGCAGTTTTGGGTCACCATCTAGCGTGACCCAGTACTTC.

CDR3 nucleotide sequence: TGCGCCAGCAGCCCTGGGACAGCCCAAGAGACCCAGTACTTC. Translated: CASSPGTAQETQYF. The V gene is TRBV5-1, the J gene TRBJ2-5, with TRBD1 identical over 7 bases. This CDR3 has 14 amino acids. Losses at the gene ends were 4 bases for V and 1 base for J; bases not matched to a gene: 4. The germline gives CDR1 SGHRS, CDR2 YFSETQ.

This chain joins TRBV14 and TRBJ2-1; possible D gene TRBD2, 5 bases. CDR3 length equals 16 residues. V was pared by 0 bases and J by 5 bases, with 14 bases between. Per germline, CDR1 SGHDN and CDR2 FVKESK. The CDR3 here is CASSQDRAGLNNEQFF. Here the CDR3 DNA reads TGTGCCAGCAGCCAAGATCGGGCGGGTTTAAACAATGAGCAGTTCTTC.

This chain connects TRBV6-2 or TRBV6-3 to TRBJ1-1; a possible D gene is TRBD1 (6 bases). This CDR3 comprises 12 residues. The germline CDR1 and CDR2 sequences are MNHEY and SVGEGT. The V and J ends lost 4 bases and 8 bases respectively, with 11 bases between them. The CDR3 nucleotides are TGTGCCAGCAGTTCCCGGACAGCCGAAGCTTTCTTT. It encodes CASSSRTAEAFF.

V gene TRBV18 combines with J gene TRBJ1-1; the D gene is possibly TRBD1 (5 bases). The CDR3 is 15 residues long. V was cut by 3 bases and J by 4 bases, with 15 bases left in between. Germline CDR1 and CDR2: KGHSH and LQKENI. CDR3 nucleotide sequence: TGTGCCAGCTCACCCTTGGGCGTCGGGGGCACTGAAGCTTTCTTT. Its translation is CASSPLGVGGTEAFF.

CDR3 in DNA: TGCGCCAGCAGCCAAGAGCAGGGGCAGCCCCAGCATTTT. It translates to CASSQEQGQPQHF. The rearrangement links TRBV4-3 to TRBJ1-5; D possibly corresponds to TRBD1 (6 bases). V was clipped by 0 bases and J by 7 bases, with 7 bases between them. The germline V gene encodes CDR1 LGHNA and CDR2 YSLEER. This CDR3 region has 13 residues.

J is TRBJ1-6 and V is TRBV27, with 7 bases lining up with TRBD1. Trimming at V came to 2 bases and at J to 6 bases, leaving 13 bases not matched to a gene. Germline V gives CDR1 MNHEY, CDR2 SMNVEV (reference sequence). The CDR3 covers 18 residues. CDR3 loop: CASSLPGTDWGLNSPLHF. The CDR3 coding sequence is TGTGCCAGCAGTTTACCCGGGACAGACTGGGGACTTAATTCACCCCTCCACTTT.

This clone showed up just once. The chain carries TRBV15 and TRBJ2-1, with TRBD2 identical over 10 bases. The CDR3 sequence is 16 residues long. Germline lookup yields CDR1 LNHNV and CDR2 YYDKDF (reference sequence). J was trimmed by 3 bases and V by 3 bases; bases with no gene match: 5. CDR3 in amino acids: CATSREASGGYNEQFF. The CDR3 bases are TGTGCCACCAGCAGGGAAGCTAGCGGGGGCTACAATGAGCAGTTCTTC.

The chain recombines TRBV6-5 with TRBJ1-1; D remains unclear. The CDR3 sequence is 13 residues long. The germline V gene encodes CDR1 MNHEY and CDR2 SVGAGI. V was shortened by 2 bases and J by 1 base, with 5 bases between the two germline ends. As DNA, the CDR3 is TGTGCCAGCAGTTACGGAGGGAACACTGAAGCTTTCTTT. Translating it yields CASSYGGNTEAFF.

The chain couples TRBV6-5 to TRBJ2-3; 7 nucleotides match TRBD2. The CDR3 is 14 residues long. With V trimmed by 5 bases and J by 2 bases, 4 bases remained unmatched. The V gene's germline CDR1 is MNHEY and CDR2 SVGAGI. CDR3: CASSRGGPTDTQYF. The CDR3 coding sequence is TGTGCCAGCAGTCGGGGAGGGCCCACAGATACGCAGTATTTT.

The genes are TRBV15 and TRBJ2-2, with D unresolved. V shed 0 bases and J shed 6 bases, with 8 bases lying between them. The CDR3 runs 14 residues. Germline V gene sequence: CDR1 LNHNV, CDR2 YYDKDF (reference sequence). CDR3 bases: TGTGCCACCAGCAGAGATCGTCCGTCCGGGGAGCTGTTTTTT. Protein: CATSRDRPSGELFF. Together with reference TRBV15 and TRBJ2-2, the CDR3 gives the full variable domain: DAMVIQNPRYQVTQFGKPVTLSCSQTLNHNVMYWYQQKSSQAPKLLFHYYDKDFNNEADTPDNFQSRRPNTSFCFLDIRSPGLGDTAMYLCATSRDRPSGELFFGEGSRLTVL.

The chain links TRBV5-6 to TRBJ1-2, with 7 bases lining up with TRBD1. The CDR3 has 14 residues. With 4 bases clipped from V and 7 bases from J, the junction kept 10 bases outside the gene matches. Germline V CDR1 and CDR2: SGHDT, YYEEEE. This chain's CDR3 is CASSAGTVIRGYTF. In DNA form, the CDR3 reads TGTGCCAGCAGCGCCGGGACAGTGATTCGTGGCTACACCTTC.